The source of this TCR beta chain is a study of PD-1 blockade in classical Hodgkin lymphoma. Findings and limits, study-wide: Complete responders possessed baseline diversity comparable to newly diagnosed patients.

About this clone itself: What it binds is unknown.

No patient escaped relapse after autologous stem cell transplantation, and brentuximab vedotin exposure varied. The CDR3 consists of 11 residues. The germline gives CDR1 SQVTM, CDR2 ANQGSEA. Trimming cost V 5 bases and J 5 bases, with 10 bases left between them. Sequenced by immunoSEQ multiplex PCR; TCRdb stores in-frame clones only, minus some. The sample lists just over 60,000 clones; 88% were seen once. The chain uses TRBV29-1 and TRBJ2-7, with D possibly TRBD2 on 5 matching bases. The specimen was peripheral blood mononuclear cells (PBMCs), collected at baseline. The receptor was derived from a human donor with classical Hodgkin lymphoma. The chain's CDR3 is CSVRGWDEQYF. The CDR3 bases are TGCAGCGTTCGGGGATGGGACGAGCAGTACTTC.